This T cell receptor beta chain is from a study of blood T cell repertoires in COVID-19. The method was immunoSEQ multiplex PCR; TCRdb's version includes in-frame clones alone and lacks a portion of them. The table lists 350,000 or so clones, less than 90% of them singletons. V gave up 0 bases and J gave up 2 bases, with 11 bases separating them. The CDR3 totals 16 residues. Germline V gene lookup returns CDR1 SGHKS and CDR2 YYEKEE (reference sequence). This chain connects TRBV5-5 to TRBJ2-2; possibly TRBD1 for D (6 bases). This sequence originates from a woman aged 30 to 39 who had recovered from COVID-19. Sequenced: PBMCs or T cells enriched from blood (not recorded which). The DNA of the CDR3 is TGTGCCAGCAGCTTGGTCAGGGGAGCTAACACCGGGGAGCTGTTTTTT. This gives the protein CASSLVRGANTGELFF.